A selection of T cell receptor beta chains follows, all from one sample in a study of sequential checkpoint blockade in melanoma. Measured with immunoSEQ multiplex PCR; TCRdb has only the in-frame clones, and not every one. The profile shows a few thousand clones, less than 25% of them singletons. The input for sequencing was tumor tissue (inferred from file names), taken from a patient given nivolumab and ipilimumab in sequence. The receptors originated from a human donor with melanoma. CDR3s leave out the opening cysteine and the closing phenylalanine or tryptophan. The order of the fields is J gene, V gene, CDR3 protein.

TRBJ2-7 TRBV19 ASRKGSSYEQY
TRBJ1-3 TRBV6-8 ASSPRGEGNTIY
TRBJ1-6 TRBV5-1 ASEGGDGNSPLH
TRBJ1-5 TRBV11-3 ASSAYRGDQPQH
TRBJ1-1 TRBV18 ASSPTGNTEAF
TRBJ2-3 TRBV29-1 SVDKASSSTDTQY
TRBJ1-1 TRBV15 ATSRDEFRGGATEAF
TRBJ1-1 TRBV28 ASSRHWDEAF
TRBJ1-5 TRBV6-8 ASSHLRTPNQPQH
TRBJ1-6 TRBV25-1 ASSDYIQGTSPLH
TRBJ2-7 TRBV15 ATSRDGGGQSYEQY
TRBJ2-1 TRBV19 ASSIGRLAANEQF
TRBJ1-4 TRBV19 ASSTPGGTNEKLF
TRBJ2-7 TRBV30 AWTLGPSSYEQY
TRBJ2-2 TRBV18 ASSTGTGNTGELF
TRBJ2-3 TRBV12-5 ASGLRQGFDTQY
TRBJ2-5 TRBV29-1 SVELWDQETQY
TRBJ2-1 TRBV14 ASSHPREAESYNEQF
TRBJ1-1 TRBV6-8 AITSGQGHTEAF
TRBJ2-3 TRBV9 ASSPYSGLGSDTQY
TRBJ1-5 TRBV11-3 ASSLGDRDSNQPQH
TRBJ1-1 TRBV10-2 ASSEHRLNTEAF
TRBJ2-2 TRBV6-8 ASSSLREGWLAGGYTGELF
TRBJ1-1 TRBV9 ASSGGPYGGAEAF
TRBJ2-3 TRBV7-5 ASSLGSGTDTQY
TRBJ2-1 TRBV9 ASSARLAGPYNEQF